This paragraph covers one T cell receptor beta chain sequence. The antigen remains unidentified. The sample comes from a study of blood T cells in healthy people across ages. Overall study results and limits: CMV status of donors was not determined, possibly confounding expanded clonotype changes.

Germline V gene lookup returns CDR1 SGHTA and CDR2 FQGNSA. J was trimmed by 5 bases and V by 5 bases; bases with no gene match: 12. The CDR3 covers 17 residues. Together with a sample-barcoded 5' primer, a J-beta primer mix was included in a second PCR lasting about 6 to 11 cycles. Every sample gave at least 2.5 million paired-end reads containing CDR3. TCRdb passed the 5' RACE reads through MiXCR, listing each CDR3 protein once. The sample has 1.5 million to 2 million distinct CDR3 sequences; less than 50% are singletons. The sequencing sample was made of blood. The clonotype originates from a woman between 40 and 50 years old in good health. The chain has TRBV7-2 and TRBJ1-5, with 10 bases that match TRBD1. The CDR3 DNA reads TGTGCCAGCAGCGGTCGGCGGGACAGGGGATGGGATCAGCCCCAGCATTTT. Its protein is CASSGRRDRGWDQPQHF.